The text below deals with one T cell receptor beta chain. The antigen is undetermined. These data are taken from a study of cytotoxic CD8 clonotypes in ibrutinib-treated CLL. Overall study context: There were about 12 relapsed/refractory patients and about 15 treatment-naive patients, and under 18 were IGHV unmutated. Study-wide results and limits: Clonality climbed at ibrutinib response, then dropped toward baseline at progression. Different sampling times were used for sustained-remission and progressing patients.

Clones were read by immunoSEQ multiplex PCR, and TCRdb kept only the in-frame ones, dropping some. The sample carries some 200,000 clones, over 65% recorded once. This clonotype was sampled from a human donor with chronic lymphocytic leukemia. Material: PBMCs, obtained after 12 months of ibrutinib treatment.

The CDR3, as DNA: TGTGCCAGCTCACCGGCGATACCCCAAGGAGAGACCCAGTACTTC. Its protein product is CASSPAIPQGETQYF. The chain is built from TRBV18 and TRBJ2-5; no definite D call. Germline V lookup: CDR1 KGHSH, CDR2 LQKENI. This CDR3 is built from 15 residues. Trimming shortened V by 3 bases and J by 4 bases, and 15 bases separated the two germline ends.